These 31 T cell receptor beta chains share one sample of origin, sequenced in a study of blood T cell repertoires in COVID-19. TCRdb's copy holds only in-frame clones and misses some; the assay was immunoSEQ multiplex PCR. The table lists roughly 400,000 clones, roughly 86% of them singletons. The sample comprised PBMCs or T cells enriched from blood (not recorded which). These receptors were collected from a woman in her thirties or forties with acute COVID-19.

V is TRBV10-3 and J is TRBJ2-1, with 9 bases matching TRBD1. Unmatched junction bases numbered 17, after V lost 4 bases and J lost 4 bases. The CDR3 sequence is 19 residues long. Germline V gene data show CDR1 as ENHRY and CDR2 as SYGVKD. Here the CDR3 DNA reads TGTGCCATCAGTGGACAGACAGGGGGGAAAGGTTTTGGTTACAATGAGCAGTTCTTC. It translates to CAISGQTGGKGFGYNEQFF.

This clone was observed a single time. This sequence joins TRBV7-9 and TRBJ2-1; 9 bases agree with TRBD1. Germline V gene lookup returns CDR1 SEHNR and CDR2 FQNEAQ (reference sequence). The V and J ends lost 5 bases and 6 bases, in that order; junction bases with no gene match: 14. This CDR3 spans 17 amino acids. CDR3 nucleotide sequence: TGTGCCAGCAGCAGAAATACGCCGGGACAGGGCGGCAATGAGCAGTTCTTC. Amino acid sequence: CASSRNTPGQGGNEQFF. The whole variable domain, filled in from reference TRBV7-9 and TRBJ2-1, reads DTGVSQNPRHKITKRGQNVTFRCDPISEHNRLYWYRQTLGQGPEFLTYFQNEAQLEKSRLLSDRFSAERPKGSFSTLEIQRTEQGDSAMYLCASSRNTPGQGGNEQFFGPGTRLTVL.

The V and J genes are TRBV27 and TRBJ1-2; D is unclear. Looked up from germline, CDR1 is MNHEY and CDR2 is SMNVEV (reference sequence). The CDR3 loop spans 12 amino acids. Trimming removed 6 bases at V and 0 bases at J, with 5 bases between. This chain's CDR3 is CASSQTNYGYTF. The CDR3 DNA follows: TGTGCCAGCAGCCAGACTAACTATGGCTACACCTTC.

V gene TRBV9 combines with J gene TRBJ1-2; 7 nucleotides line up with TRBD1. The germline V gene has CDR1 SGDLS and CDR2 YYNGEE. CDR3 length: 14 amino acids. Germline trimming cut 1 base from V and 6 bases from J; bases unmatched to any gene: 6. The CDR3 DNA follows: TGTGCCAGCAGCGTACTTCTAGGGGGCCATGGCTACACCTTC. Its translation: CASSVLLGGHGYTF.

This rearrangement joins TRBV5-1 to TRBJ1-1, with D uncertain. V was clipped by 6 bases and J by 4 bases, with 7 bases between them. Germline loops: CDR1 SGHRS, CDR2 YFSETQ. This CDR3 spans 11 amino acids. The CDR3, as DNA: TGCGCCAGCAAGGCGGGCACTGAAGCTTTCTTT. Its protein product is CASKAGTEAFF.

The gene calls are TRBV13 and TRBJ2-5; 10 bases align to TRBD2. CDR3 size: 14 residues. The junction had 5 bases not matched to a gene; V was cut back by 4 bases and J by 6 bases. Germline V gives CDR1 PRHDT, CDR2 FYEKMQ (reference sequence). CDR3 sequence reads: CASSSPSGGKTQYF. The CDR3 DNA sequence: TGTGCCAGCAGCTCCCCTAGCGGGGGTAAGACCCAGTACTTC.

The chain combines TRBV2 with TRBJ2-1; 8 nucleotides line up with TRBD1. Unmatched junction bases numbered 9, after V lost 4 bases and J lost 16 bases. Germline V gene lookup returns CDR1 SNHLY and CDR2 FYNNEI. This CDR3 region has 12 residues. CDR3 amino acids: CASSVAGTGAFF. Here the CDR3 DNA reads TGTGCCAGCAGTGTAGCTGGGACAGGAGCCTTCTTC.

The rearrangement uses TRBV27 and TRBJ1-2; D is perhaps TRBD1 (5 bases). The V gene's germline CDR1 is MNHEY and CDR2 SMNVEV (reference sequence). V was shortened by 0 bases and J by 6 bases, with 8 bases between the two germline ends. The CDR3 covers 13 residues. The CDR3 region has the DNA TGTGCCAGCAGTTTATCAGGGGTAGATGGCTACACCTTC. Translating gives CASSLSGVDGYTF.

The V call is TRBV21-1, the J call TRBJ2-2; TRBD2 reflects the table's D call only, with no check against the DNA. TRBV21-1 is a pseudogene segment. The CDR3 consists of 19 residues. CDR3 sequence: CASSKWGTSGGRSTGELFF. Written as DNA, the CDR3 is TGTGCCAGCAGCAAATGGGGGACTAGCGGGGGGCGTAGCACCGGGGAGCTGTTTTTT.

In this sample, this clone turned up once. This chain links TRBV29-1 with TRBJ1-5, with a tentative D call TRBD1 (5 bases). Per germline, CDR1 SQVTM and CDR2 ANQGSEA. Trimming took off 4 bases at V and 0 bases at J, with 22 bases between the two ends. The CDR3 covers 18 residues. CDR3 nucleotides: TGCAGCGTTGTGGGGGGACCGGGCGGAACGAATAGCAATCAGCCCCAGCATTTT. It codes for CSVVGGPGGTNSNQPQHF.

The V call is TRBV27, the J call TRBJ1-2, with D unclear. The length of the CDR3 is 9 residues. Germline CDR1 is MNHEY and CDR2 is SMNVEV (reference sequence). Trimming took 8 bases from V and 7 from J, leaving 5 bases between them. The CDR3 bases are TGTGCCAGCCTATTTGGCTACACCTTC. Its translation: CASLFGYTF.

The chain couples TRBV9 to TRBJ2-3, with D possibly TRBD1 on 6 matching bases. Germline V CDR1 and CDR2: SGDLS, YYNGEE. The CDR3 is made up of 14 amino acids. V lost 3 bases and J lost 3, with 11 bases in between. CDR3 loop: CASSATGRTDTQYF. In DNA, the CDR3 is TGTGCCAGCAGCGCTACAGGGCGGACAGATACGCAGTATTTT. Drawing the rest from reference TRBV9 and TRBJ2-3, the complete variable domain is DSGVTQTPKHLITATGQRVTLRCSPRSGDLSVYWYQQSLDQGLQFLIQYYNGEERAKGNILERFSAQQFPDLHSELNLSSLELGDSALYFCASSATGRTDTQYFGPGTRLTVL.

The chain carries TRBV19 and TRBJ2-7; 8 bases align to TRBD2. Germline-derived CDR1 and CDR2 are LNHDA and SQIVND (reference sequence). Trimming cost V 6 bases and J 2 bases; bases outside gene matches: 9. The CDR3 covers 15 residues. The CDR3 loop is CASSHGRGRPYEQYF. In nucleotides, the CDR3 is TGTGCCAGTAGCCACGGGAGGGGACGGCCCTACGAGCAGTACTTC.

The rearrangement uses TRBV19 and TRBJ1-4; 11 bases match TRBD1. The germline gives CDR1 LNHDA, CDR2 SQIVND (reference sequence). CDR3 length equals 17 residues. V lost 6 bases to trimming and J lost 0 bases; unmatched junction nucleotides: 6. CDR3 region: CASSPRDRGSTNEKLFF. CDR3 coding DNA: TGTGCCAGTAGCCCCCGGGACAGGGGGTCAACTAATGAAAAACTGTTTTTT.

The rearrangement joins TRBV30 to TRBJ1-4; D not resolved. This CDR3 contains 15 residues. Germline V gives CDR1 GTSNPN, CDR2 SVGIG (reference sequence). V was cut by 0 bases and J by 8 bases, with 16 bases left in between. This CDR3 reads CAWSVGFGPREKLFF. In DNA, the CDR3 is TGTGCCTGGAGTGTTGGATTCGGTCCTAGAGAAAAACTGTTTTTT. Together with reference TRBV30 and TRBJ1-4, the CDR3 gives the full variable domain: SQTIHQWPATLVQPVGSPLSLECTVEGTSNPNLYWYRQAAGRGLQLLFYSVGIGQISSEVPQNLSASRPQDRQFILSSKKLLLSDSGFYLCAWSVGFGPREKLFFGSGTQLSVL.

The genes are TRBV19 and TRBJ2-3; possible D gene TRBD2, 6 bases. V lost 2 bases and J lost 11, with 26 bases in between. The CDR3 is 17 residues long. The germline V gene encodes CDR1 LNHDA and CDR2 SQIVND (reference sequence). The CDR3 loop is CASSIWPGAGSEGRQYF. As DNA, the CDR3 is TGTGCCAGTAGTATATGGCCTGGGGCGGGGTCGGAGGGGAGGCAGTATTTT. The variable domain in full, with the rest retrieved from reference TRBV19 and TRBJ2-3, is DGGITQSPKYLFRKEGQNVTLSCEQNLNHDAMYWYRQDPGQGLRLIYYSQIVNDFQKGDIAEGYSVSREKKESFPLTVTSAQKNPTAFYLCASSIWPGAGSEGRQYFGPGTRLTVL.

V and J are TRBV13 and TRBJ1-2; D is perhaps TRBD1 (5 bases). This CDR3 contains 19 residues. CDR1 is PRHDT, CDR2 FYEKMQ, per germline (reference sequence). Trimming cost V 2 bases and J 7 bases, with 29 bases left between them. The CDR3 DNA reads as TGTGCCAGCAGCTTAAAATTAGGGGCTTTTTTTTCAGGAGGGTCTGGCTACACCTTC. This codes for CASSLKLGAFFSGGSGYTF.

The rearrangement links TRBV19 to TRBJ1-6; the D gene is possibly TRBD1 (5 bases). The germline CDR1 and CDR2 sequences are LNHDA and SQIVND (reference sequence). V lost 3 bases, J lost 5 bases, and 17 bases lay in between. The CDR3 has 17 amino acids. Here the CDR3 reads CASSILEYQGDNSPLHF. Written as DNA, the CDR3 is TGTGCCAGTAGTATTCTTGAATACCAAGGGGATAATTCACCCCTCCACTTT. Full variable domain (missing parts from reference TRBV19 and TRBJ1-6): DGGITQSPKYLFRKEGQNVTLSCEQNLNHDAMYWYRQDPGQGLRLIYYSQIVNDFQKGDIAEGYSVSREKKESFPLTVTSAQKNPTAFYLCASSILEYQGDNSPLHFGNGTRLTVT.

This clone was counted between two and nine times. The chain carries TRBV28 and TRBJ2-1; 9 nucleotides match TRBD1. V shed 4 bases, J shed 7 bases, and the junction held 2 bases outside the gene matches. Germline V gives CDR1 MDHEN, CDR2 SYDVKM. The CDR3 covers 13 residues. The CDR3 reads CASSWTGENEQFF. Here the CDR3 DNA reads TGTGCCAGCAGTTGGACAGGGGAGAATGAGCAGTTCTTC.

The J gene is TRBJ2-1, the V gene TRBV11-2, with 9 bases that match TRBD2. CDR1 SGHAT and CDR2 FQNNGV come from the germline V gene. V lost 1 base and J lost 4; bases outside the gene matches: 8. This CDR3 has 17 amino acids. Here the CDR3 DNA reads TGTGCCAGCAGCTTAGCCCAGCTAGCGGGGCTATACAATGAGCAGTTCTTC. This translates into CASSLAQLAGLYNEQFF.

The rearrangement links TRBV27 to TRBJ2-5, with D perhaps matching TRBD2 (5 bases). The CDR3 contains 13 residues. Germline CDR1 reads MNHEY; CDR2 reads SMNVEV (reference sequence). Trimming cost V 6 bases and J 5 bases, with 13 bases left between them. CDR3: CASRAGGGETQYF. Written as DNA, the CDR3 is TGTGCCAGCAGGGCTGGAGGTGGGGAGACCCAGTACTTC.

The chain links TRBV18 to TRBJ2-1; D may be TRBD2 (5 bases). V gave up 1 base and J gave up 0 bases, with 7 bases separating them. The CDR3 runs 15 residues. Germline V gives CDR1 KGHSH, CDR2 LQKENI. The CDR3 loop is CASSPQLDSYNEQFF. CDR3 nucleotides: TGTGCCAGCTCACCACAACTAGACTCCTACAATGAGCAGTTCTTC.

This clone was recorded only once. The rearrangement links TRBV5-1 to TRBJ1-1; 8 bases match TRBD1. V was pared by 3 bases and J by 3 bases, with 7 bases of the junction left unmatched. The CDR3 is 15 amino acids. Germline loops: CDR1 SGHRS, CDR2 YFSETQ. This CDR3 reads CASSSPTGVDTEAFF. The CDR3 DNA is TGCGCCAGCAGCTCTCCGACAGGGGTTGACACTGAAGCTTTCTTT. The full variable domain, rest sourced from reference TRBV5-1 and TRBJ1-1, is KAGVTQTPRYLIKTRGQQVTLSCSPISGHRSVSWYQQTPGQGLQFLFEYFSETQRNKGNFPGRFSGRQFSNSRSEMNVSTLELGDSALYLCASSSPTGVDTEAFFGQGTRLTVV.

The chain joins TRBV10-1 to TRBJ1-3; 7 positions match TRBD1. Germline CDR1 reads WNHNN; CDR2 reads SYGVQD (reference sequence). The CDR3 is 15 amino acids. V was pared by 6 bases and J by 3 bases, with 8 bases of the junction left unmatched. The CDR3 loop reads CASRGGYRGGNTIYF. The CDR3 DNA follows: TGCGCCAGCAGAGGGGGATACAGGGGTGGAAACACCATATATTTT.

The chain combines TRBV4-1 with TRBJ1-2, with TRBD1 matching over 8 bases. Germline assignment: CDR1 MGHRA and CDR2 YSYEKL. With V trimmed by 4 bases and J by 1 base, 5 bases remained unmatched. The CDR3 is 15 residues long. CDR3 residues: CASSLGTGVNYGYTF. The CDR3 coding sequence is TGCGCCAGCAGCCTAGGGACAGGTGTTAACTATGGCTACACCTTC.

CDR3 residues: CASSSGAGGETQYF. In DNA, the CDR3 is TGTGCCAGCAGCTCAGGGGCAGGGGGTGAGACCCAGTACTTC. The chain couples TRBV5-4 to TRBJ2-5; TRBD1 matches at 7 bases. The germline gives CDR1 SGHNT, CDR2 YYREEE (reference sequence). The CDR3 consists of 14 residues. The trim removed 3 bases at V and 5 bases at J, leaving 7 bases unmatched. Drawing the rest from reference TRBV5-4 and TRBJ2-5, the complete variable domain is ETGVTQSPTHLIKTRGQQVTLRCSSQSGHNTVSWYQQALGQGPQFIFQYYREEENGRGNFPPRFSGLQFPNYSSELNVNALELDDSALYLCASSSGAGGETQYFGPGTRLLVL.

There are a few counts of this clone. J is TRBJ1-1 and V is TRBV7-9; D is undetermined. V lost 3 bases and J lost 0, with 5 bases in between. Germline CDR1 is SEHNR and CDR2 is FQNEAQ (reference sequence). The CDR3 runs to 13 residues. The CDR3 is CASSFDMNTEAFF. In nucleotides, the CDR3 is TGTGCCAGCAGCTTCGACATGAACACTGAAGCTTTCTTT.

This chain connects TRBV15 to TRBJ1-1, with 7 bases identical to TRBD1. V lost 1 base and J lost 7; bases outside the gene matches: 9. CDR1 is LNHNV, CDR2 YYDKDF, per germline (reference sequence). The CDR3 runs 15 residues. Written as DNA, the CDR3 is TGTGCCACCAGCAGAGCCCTTTCACAGGGGAGTGAAGCTTTCTTT. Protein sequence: CATSRALSQGSEAFF.

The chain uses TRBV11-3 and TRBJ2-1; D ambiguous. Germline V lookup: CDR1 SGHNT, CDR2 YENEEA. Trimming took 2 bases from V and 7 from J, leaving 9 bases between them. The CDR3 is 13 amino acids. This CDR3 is CASSLNFRNEQFF. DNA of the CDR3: TGTGCCAGCAGCTTAAACTTCCGAAATGAGCAGTTCTTC. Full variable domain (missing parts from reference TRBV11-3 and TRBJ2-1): EAGVVQSPRYKIIEKKQPVAFWCNPISGHNTLYWYLQNLGQGPELLIRYENEEAVDDSQLPKDRFSAERLKGVDSTLKIQPAELGDSAVYLCASSLNFRNEQFFGPGTRLTVL.

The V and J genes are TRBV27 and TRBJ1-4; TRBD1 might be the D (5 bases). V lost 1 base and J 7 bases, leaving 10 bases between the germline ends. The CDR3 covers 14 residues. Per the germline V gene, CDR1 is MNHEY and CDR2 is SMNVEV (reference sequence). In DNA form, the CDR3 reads TGTGCCAGCAGTTTATGGGGGGGTGGTGAAAAACTGTTTTTT. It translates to CASSLWGGGEKLFF.

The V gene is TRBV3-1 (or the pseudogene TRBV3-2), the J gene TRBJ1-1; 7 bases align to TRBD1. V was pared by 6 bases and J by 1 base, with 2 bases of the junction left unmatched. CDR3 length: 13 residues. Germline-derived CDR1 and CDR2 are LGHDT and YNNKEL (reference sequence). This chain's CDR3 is CASSYRGNTEAFF. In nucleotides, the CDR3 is TGTGCCAGCAGTTACAGGGGGAACACTGAAGCTTTCTTT.